Below are 14 T cell receptor beta chains sequenced from a single sample in a study of CD8 T cells in Susac syndrome. RNA totalling roughly 0.45 to 1 ug underwent reverse transcription with random hexamers. TCRdb itself ran the immunoSEQ multiplex PCR reads through MiXCR, one entry per CDR3 protein. Among 250,000 to 300,000 distinct CDR3 sequences listed, 89% were seen once. The sequenced material came from CD8+ T cells from PBMCs. The receptors stem from a human donor with multiple sclerosis.

The J gene is TRBJ2-7, the V gene TRBV7-9; 11 bases map to TRBD2. The ends lost 3 bases at V and 2 bases at J; junction bases unmatched: 3. The CDR3 loop spans 15 amino acids. Germline CDR1 reads SEHNR; CDR2 reads FQNEAQ (reference sequence). CDR3 sequence: CASSFTSGGTYEQYF. CDR3 in DNA: TGTGCCAGCAGCTTTACTAGCGGGGGCACCTACGAGCAGTACTTC.

The chain has TRBV29-1 and TRBJ2-7; 9 positions match TRBD1. CDR1 is SQVTM, CDR2 ANQGSEA, per germline. The CDR3 is 14 residues long. J was trimmed by 3 bases and V by 0 bases; bases with no gene match: 3. The CDR3 region has the DNA TGCAGCGTTGAAGAGGGGACAGGGAACTACGAGCAGTACTTC. Protein sequence: CSVEEGTGNYEQYF.

V gene TRBV5-4 combines with J gene TRBJ1-2; weak D call: TRBD1 (5 bases). Germline CDR1 SGHNT, CDR2 YYREEE (reference sequence). The CDR3 totals 13 residues. V dropped 2 bases and J dropped 6 bases, with 11 bases sitting between them. Written as DNA, the CDR3 is TGTGCCAGCAGCTTTTCGGAGGGGAATGGCTACACCTTC. Its translation: CASSFSEGNGYTF.

The chain recombines TRBV24-1 with TRBJ1-5, with 7 positions matching TRBD1. Germline V gene sequence: CDR1 KGHDR, CDR2 SFDVKD. This CDR3 has 16 residues. Trimming took 9 bases from V and 1 from J; bases not matched to a gene: 11. The CDR3 loop is CATDEKGAGSNQPQHF. CDR3 DNA: TGTGCCACCGATGAAAAGGGGGCGGGGAGCAATCAGCCCCAGCATTTT.

This chain joins TRBV10-3 and TRBJ2-7; the match to TRBD1 covers 9 bases. The germline CDR1 and CDR2 sequences are ENHRY and SYGVKD. The CDR3 sequence is 15 residues long. V lost 10 bases, J lost 4 bases, and 14 bases stayed unmatched. The chain's CDR3 is CATHQVGTGIYEQYF. CDR3 nucleotide sequence: TGTGCCACTCATCAGGTCGGGACAGGGATTTACGAGCAGTACTTC.

The chain uses TRBV27 and TRBJ2-1; 7 bases are shared with TRBD2. Germline CDR1 reads MNHEY; CDR2 reads SMNVEV (reference sequence). The CDR3 is 16 amino acids. The J segment lost 1 base and the V segment lost 5 bases, leaving 8 bases of the junction unmatched. The CDR3 protein is CASSPPLAASYNEQFF. CDR3 nucleotides: TGTGCCAGCAGTCCCCCGCTAGCGGCTTCCTACAATGAGCAGTTCTTC.

V gene TRBV20-1 combines with J gene TRBJ2-1; 8 nucleotides agree with TRBD2. The V segment lost 1 base and the J segment 3 bases; nucleotides outside the gene matches: 8. This CDR3 has 16 amino acids. CDR1 DFQATT and CDR2 SNEGSKA come from the germline V gene (reference sequence). The CDR3 region has the DNA TGCAGTGCTAGAGGCCGGACTAGCCCAAACTACAATGAGCAGTTCTTC. It encodes CSARGRTSPNYNEQFF.

CDR3 sequence (DNA): TGCGCCAGCAGCTTCGGCATAAGCTCCTACAATGAGCAGTTCTTC. Translation gives CASSFGISSYNEQFF. The chain carries TRBV5-1 and TRBJ2-1; no clear D gene. V shed 2 bases and J shed 0 bases, with 9 bases lying between them. The CDR3 contains 15 residues. Germline V gene data show CDR1 as SGHRS and CDR2 as YFSETQ.

With regard to this clonotype: At one end the junction does not follow the germline gene, possibly because of a read error. V gene TRBV3-1 combines with J gene TRBJ2-7; D possibly corresponds to TRBD1 (6 bases). The germline V gene has CDR1 LGHDT and CDR2 YNNKEL (reference sequence). This CDR3 has 10 amino acids. The CDR3 is CASSSRTVNF. Here the CDR3 DNA reads TGTGCCAGCAGCTCCCGGACAGTTAACTTC.

The V call is TRBV6-2 or TRBV6-3, the J call TRBJ2-1; maybe TRBD2 (5 bases). CDR1 MNHEY and CDR2 SVGEGT come from the germline V gene. This CDR3 region has 15 residues. V was pared by 6 bases and J by 3 bases, with 15 bases between. As DNA, the CDR3 is TGTGCCAGCAGCCTCGGGCCTGCGGGCTACAATGAGCAGTTCTTC. Translation gives CASSLGPAGYNEQFF.

This sequence joins TRBV9 and TRBJ2-1; D perhaps matches TRBD1 (5 bases). The CDR3 totals 13 residues. Germline assignment: CDR1 SGDLS and CDR2 YYNGEE. Trimming took off 4 bases at V and 9 bases at J, with 14 bases between the two ends. DNA for the CDR3: TGTGCCAGCAGCACGACCCCAGGGATTGAGCAGTTCTTC. Translating it yields CASSTTPGIEQFF.

The J gene is TRBJ2-7, the V gene TRBV4-3, with D perhaps TRBD1 (5 bases). The germline CDR1 and CDR2 sequences are LGHNA and YSLEER. CDR3 length: 16 amino acids. The V and J ends lost 2 bases and 7 bases respectively, with 21 bases between them. CDR3 amino acids: CASSQPYRPPSSEQYF. CDR3 nucleotides: TGCGCCAGCAGCCAACCTTACAGGCCACCTTCGAGTGAGCAGTACTTC.

The chain uses TRBV20-1 and TRBJ1-5, with 9 bases lining up with TRBD1. CDR1 and CDR2 (germline): DFQATT, SNEGSKA (reference sequence). The CDR3 runs to 15 residues. The junction had 6 bases not matched to a gene; V was cut back by 5 bases and J by 1 base. The CDR3 DNA reads TGCAGTGCTGAAGGACAGGGGAGGAGCAATCAGCCCCAGCATTTT. Its protein is CSAEGQGRSNQPQHF.

The chain is built from TRBV28 and TRBJ1-1, with 8 bases identical to TRBD1. CDR1 is MDHEN and CDR2 is SYDVKM in the germline V gene. Losses at the gene ends were 4 bases for V and 0 bases for J; bases not matched to a gene: 4. CDR3 length: 15 amino acids. In DNA, the CDR3 is TGTGCCAGCAGTTATAGGGACAGGATGAACACTGAAGCTTTCTTT. Its translation: CASSYRDRMNTEAFF.